Listed below are T cell receptor beta chains from one sample, sequenced in a study of T cell clonotyping in hematopoietic cell transplantation. Sequencing used immunoSEQ multiplex PCR; TCRdb keeps in-frame clones, though not all of them. The table lists 35,000 to 45,000 clones, 94% of them singletons, with approximately 0.85% in the top ten. The specimen was peripheral blood mononuclear cells. The receptor source for this set is a woman between 50 and 59 years old in good health. Some clones in this sample may be carry-over from other donors' samples. The CDR3 runs from the conserved cysteine through the conserved F or W. The D gene is left open where the match is weak. Only part of the rows carry a size: once, few, many, or a class if the clone is expanded.

cdr3_nt | cdr3_aa | d_call | clone_size | j_call | v_call
TGTGCCAGCAGCTTTGGGTTGAACACTGAAGCTTTCTTT | CASSFGLNTEAFF | - | - | TRBJ1-1 | TRBV7-2
TGTGCCAGCAGCTTGACAGGGAGAGGGGAGCTGTTTTTT | CASSLTGRGELFF | TRBD1 | - | TRBJ2-2 | TRBV7-3
TGTGCCTGGACCCGGGGGGGCACTGAAGCTTTCTTT | CAWTRGGTEAFF | - | once | TRBJ1-1 | TRBV30
TGTGCCAGCAGCTTACAGGGGGCTGGCGAGCAGTACTTC | CASSLQGAGEQYF | TRBD1 | - | TRBJ2-7 | TRBV7-9
TGTGCCAGTAGTATAAAGGACAGGGCTGCTTATGGCTACACCTTC | CASSIKDRAAYGYTF | TRBD1 | - | TRBJ1-2 | TRBV19
TGTGCCAGCAGCTTAGGGGGGAGTTCCCAAGAGACCCAGTACTTC | CASSLGGSSQETQYF | - | - | TRBJ2-5 | TRBV7-3
TGCGCCAGCAGCCGCGGACAGGGAAATTCACCCCTCCACTTT | CASSRGQGNSPLHF | TRBD1 | - | TRBJ1-6 | TRBV4-1
TGTGCCAGCAGCTTAGACGGCCGTAACTATGGCTACACCTTC | CASSLDGRNYGYTF | - | - | TRBJ1-2 | TRBV7-2
TGTGCCACAAAAAAGGGACTTGTAGGAGAGACCCAGTACTTC | CATKKGLVGETQYF | - | - | TRBJ2-5 | TRBV15
TGTGCCAGCACCCTCGGGGGTAACTACGAGCAGTACTTC | CASTLGGNYEQYF | - | few | TRBJ2-7 | TRBV2
TGTGCTAGTGGTTTGGAAAGAATGATTAACTATGGCTACACCTTC | CASGLERMINYGYTF | - | - | TRBJ1-2 | TRBV12-5
TGCGCCAGCATTATACGGGTAGCGGGGGCCCAAGAGACCCAGTACTTC | CASIIRVAGAQETQYF | TRBD2 | once | TRBJ2-5 | TRBV23-1